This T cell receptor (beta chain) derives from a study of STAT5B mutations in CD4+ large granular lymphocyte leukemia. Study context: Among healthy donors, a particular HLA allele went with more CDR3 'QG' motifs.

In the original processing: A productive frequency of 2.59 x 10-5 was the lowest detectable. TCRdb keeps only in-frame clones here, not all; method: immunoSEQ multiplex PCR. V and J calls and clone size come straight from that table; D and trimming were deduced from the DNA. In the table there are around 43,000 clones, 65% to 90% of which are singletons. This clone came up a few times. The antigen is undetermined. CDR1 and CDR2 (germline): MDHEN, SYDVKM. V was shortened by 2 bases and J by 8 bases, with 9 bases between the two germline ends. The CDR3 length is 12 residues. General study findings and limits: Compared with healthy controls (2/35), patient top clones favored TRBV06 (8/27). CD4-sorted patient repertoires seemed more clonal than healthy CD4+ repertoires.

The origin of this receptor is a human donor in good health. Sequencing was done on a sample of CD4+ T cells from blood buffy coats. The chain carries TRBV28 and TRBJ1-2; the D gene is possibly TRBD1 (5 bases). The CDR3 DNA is TGTGCCAGCAGTTTAGGACGGGGCGGCTACACCTTC. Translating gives CASSLGRGGYTF.